A selection of T cell receptor beta chains follows, all from one sample in a study of sequential checkpoint blockade in melanoma. Profiling relied on immunoSEQ multiplex PCR, and the TCRdb table lists in-frame clones only, not all of them. The sample yields 15,000 to 20,000 clones, around 69% seen once. This specimen was CD8+ T cells sorted from blood (inferred from file names), taken from a patient given nivolumab and ipilimumab in sequence. The source of these receptors is a human donor with melanoma. Both conserved end residues are part of each CDR3. The order of the fields is CDR3 length, V gene, J gene, clone size, D gene, CDR3 DNA, CDR3 protein. A D gene is named only where the DNA matches it firmly. Clone size is given for some rows only: seen once, a few or many times, or a class if the clone is expanded.

13	TRBV30	TRBJ2-7	once	-	TGTGCCTGGAGCCAAGGAGGGGCCTACGAGCAGTACTTC	CAWSQGGAYEQYF
16	TRBV7-2	TRBJ2-1	-	TRBD1	TGTGCCAGCAGCCCCTCCGGGACAGGGACCCTCAATGAGCAGTTCTTC	CASSPSGTGTLNEQFF
13	TRBV18	TRBJ2-1	-	-	TGTGCCAGCTCACCAGGTCCACTACGTGAGCAGTTCTTC	CASSPGPLREQFF
14	TRBV9	TRBJ2-3	-	TRBD1	TGTGCCAGCAGCGCGGGACAGGGGCCAGATACGCAGTATTTT	CASSAGQGPDTQYF
15	TRBV7-6	TRBJ2-2	once	TRBD2	TGTGCCAGCAGCCGACTAGCGGGGAACACCGGGGAGCTGTTTTTT	CASSRLAGNTGELFF
14	TRBV9	TRBJ2-7	few	TRBD1	TGTGCCAGCAGCACCGGGACAGACTACTACGAGCAGTACTTC	CASSTGTDYYEQYF
15	TRBV7-9	TRBJ1-4	-	-	TGTGCCAGCAGCCCTGGGGCTAAGATGGGTGAAAAACTGTTTTTT	CASSPGAKMGEKLFF
15	TRBV7-3	TRBJ2-1	-	TRBD2	TGTGCCAGCAGCTTAGTAGCGGGAGGATACAATGAGCAGTTCTTC	CASSLVAGGYNEQFF
14	TRBV9	TRBJ2-7	-	-	TGTGCCAGCAGCGCGGGAAAACTCTCCTACGAGCAGTACTTC	CASSAGKLSYEQYF
15	TRBV6-5	TRBJ1-2	medium-sized	TRBD1	TGTGCCAGCAGTACTCGGACAGGGAAGGCCTATGGCTACACCTTC	CASSTRTGKAYGYTF
14	TRBV6-5	TRBJ1-2	few	TRBD1	TGTGCCAGCAGATATGGACAGGGGGCGTGGGGCTACACCTTC	CASRYGQGAWGYTF
16	TRBV6-1	TRBJ2-1	-	-	TGTGCCAGCAGTGAAGCGTCGATCCAGGGGTACAATGAGCAGTTCTTC	CASSEASIQGYNEQFF
15	TRBV27	TRBJ1-2	-	TRBD1	TGTGCCAGCAGTTTAGCCAGGACAGGGACTTATGGCTACACCTTC	CASSLARTGTYGYTF
17	TRBV4-3	TRBJ1-2	-	TRBD1	TGCGCCAGCAGCCAGGACCCGACAGGGAAGGTAAACTATGGCTACACCTTC	CASSQDPTGKVNYGYTF
15	TRBV25-1	TRBJ1-5	-	TRBD1	TGTGCCAGCAGTGAAAGCCTGACAGGGAATCAGCCCCAGCATTTT	CASSESLTGNQPQHF
14	TRBV5-1	TRBJ2-7	-	-	TGCGCCAGCAGCACCTCAGGGTCCTTCCACGAGCAGTACTTC	CASSTSGSFHEQYF
17	TRBV28	TRBJ2-1	-	TRBD2	TGTGCCAGCAGTTTATCATTAGCGGGAGGACCCTACAATGAGCAGTTCTTC	CASSLSLAGGPYNEQFF
14	TRBV4-1	TRBJ1-1	-	-	TGCGCCAGCAGCCACCGTGGGGGGGGCAATGAAGCTTTCTTT	CASSHRGGGNEAFF
12	TRBV30	TRBJ2-2	medium-sized	-	TGTGCCTGGAGTGCGTTTTCCGGGGAGCTGTTTTTT	CAWSAFSGELFF
18	TRBV11-2	TRBJ1-1	once	-	TGTGCCAGCAGCCAGCCCACAGGGTTACACACGATGAACACTGAAGCTTTCTTT	CASSQPTGLHTMNTEAFF
15	TRBV6-4	TRBJ2-7	few	TRBD1	TGTGCCAGCAGTTTCGGGACAGGCGCCACCTACGAGCAGTACTTC	CASSFGTGATYEQYF
16	TRBV28	TRBJ1-5	-	-	TGTGCCAGCAGTTCCCAGGGGACATTAAGCAATCAGCCCCAGCATTTT	CASSSQGTLSNQPQHF
15	TRBV6-5	TRBJ2-7	-	-	TGTGCCAGCAGTTATGGTCAGGGCAGCCTCTACGAGCAGTACTTC	CASSYGQGSLYEQYF
14	TRBV9	TRBJ2-7	-	-	TGTGCCAGCAGCGCCGGACAGAGCTCCTACGAGCAGTACTTC	CASSAGQSSYEQYF
15	TRBV7-6	TRBJ2-1	few	TRBD2	TGTGCCAGCAGCCTAAGTTTACTAGCGCGGCATGAGCAGTTCTTC	CASSLSLLARHEQFF
15	TRBV4-1	TRBJ1-5	-	-	TGCGCCAGCAGCCGCATGGGACTTAGCAATCAGCCCCAGCATTTT	CASSRMGLSNQPQHF
15	TRBV28	TRBJ2-7	medium-sized	-	TGTGCCAGTTTGGGGGGGGCAGGGACGCTCTACGAGCAGTACTTC	CASLGGAGTLYEQYF
16	TRBV7-9	TRBJ2-1	-	TRBD2	TGTGCCAGCAGCCCTCGAGAGGGGCTAGCGGAAAATGAGCAGTTCTTC	CASSPREGLAENEQFF
17	TRBV27	TRBJ2-3	once	-	TGTGCCAGCAGTTTATCTTGGGGGCTGACTCACTGGGATACGCAGTATTTT	CASSLSWGLTHWDTQYF
15	TRBV27	TRBJ2-7	-	TRBD2	TGTGCCAGCAGTCCTCTGACTAGCGTCACCTACGAGCAGTACTTC	CASSPLTSVTYEQYF
14	TRBV7-3	TRBJ2-1	-	-	TGTGCCAGCAGCCCTTACGGGACTCGCAATGAGCAGTTCTTC	CASSPYGTRNEQFF
15	TRBV30	TRBJ2-7	few	TRBD1	TGTGCCTGGAAACCTGGGACAGGGACCGCTCGCGAGCAGTACTTC	CAWKPGTGTAREQYF
12	TRBV11-2	TRBJ2-7	-	-	TGTGCCAGCAGCTCCACTCACTACGAGCAGTACTTC	CASSSTHYEQYF
18	TRBV28	TRBJ1-6	-	-	TGTGCCAGCAGTTTTCGAGCCGCAGGTTCCCTATATAATTCACCCCTCCACTTT	CASSFRAAGSLYNSPLHF
15	TRBV4-3	TRBJ2-2	-	TRBD2	TGCGCCAGCAGCCCCGGGGGGTTTGACACCGGGGAGCTGTTTTTT	CASSPGGFDTGELFF
13	TRBV6-5	TRBJ1-1	-	-	TGTGCCAGCAGTTACTCGAGAGGCACTGAAGCTTTCTTT	CASSYSRGTEAFF
17	TRBV7-9	TRBJ2-1	-	TRBD2	TGTGCCAGCAGCTTAGGGGCTAGCGGGACCTACTACAATGAGCAGTTCTTC	CASSLGASGTYYNEQFF
13	TRBV28	TRBJ2-7	few	TRBD1	TGTGCCAGCAGGGGGACAGGGTTCTACGAGCAGTACTTC	CASRGTGFYEQYF
16	TRBV5-4	TRBJ1-5	-	-	TGTGCCAGCAGCTTGATGACAGGCGAGGGGAATCAGCCCCAGCATTTT	CASSLMTGEGNQPQHF
11	TRBV28	TRBJ2-7	-	-	TGTGCCGCGACAGGAACCTACGAGCAGTACTTC	CAATGTYEQYF